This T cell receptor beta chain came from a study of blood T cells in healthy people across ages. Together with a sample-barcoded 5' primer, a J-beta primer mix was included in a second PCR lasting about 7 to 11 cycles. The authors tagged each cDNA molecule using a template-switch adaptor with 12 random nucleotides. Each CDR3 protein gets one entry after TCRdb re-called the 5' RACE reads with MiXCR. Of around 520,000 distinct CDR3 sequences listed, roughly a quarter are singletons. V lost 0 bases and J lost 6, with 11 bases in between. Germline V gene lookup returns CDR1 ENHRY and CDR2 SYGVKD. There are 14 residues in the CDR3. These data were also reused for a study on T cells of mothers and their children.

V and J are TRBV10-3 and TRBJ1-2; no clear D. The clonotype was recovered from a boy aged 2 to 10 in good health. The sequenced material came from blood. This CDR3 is CAISESWAAHGYTF. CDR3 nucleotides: TGTGCCATCAGTGAGTCGTGGGCAGCCCATGGCTACACCTTC.